These T cell receptor beta chains were read from a single sample in a study of cytomegalovirus exposure and HLA in healthy donors. The data were produced by immunoSEQ multiplex PCR, yet TCRdb's version contains in-frame clones alone and is incomplete. The top ten hold 3.5% to 4% of the sample, which has approximately 190,000 clones, roughly 80% seen once. The sample comprised PBMCs. These receptors were taken from a man aged 50 or older in good health and CMV-seronegative. Both conserved end residues are part of each CDR3. Each record gives: V gene, clone size, J gene, D gene, CDR3 protein, CDR3 DNA. A D gene is named only where the DNA matches it firmly. Clone sizes are given selectively: once, few, many, or a class where the clone is expanded.

TRBV9	-	TRBJ2-1	-	CASSEGGAAYNEQFF	TGTGCCAGCAGCGAAGGGGGGGCCGCTTACAATGAGCAGTTCTTC
TRBV4-3	-	TRBJ1-6	TRBD1	CASSQEPGQGLYNSPLHF	TGCGCCAGCAGCCAAGAACCCGGACAGGGGCTCTATAATTCACCCCTCCACTTT
TRBV7-2	-	TRBJ2-1	TRBD2	CASSPRGGGYNEQFF	TGTGCCAGCAGCCCACGGGGGGGTGGATACAATGAGCAGTTCTTC
TRBV4-1	-	TRBJ1-2	TRBD1	CASSQAPDRAGYTF	TGCGCCAGCAGCCAAGCCCCGGACAGGGCCGGCTACACCTTC
TRBV9	-	TRBJ2-2	TRBD1	CASSVRGDRGRGSTGELFF	TGTGCCAGCAGCGTACGTGGGGACAGGGGGCGCGGTAGCACCGGGGAGCTGTTTTTT
TRBV7-9	-	TRBJ1-6	-	CSSSLDTVHSPLHF	TGTTCCAGCAGCTTAGATACGGTTCATTCACCCCTCCACTTT
TRBV7-9	-	TRBJ1-3	-	CSSSFEVSGNTIYF	TGTTCCAGCAGCTTTGAGGTTTCTGGAAACACCATATATTTT
TRBV19	-	TRBJ1-1	TRBD1	CASSTHGTVNTEAFF	TGTGCCAGTAGTACCCACGGGACAGTGAACACTGAAGCTTTCTTT
TRBV19	-	TRBJ1-2	-	CASSTPAGVDYGYTF	TGTGCCAGTAGTACCCCGGCAGGGGTCGACTATGGCTACACCTTC
TRBV6-5	-	TRBJ1-1	TRBD1	CASRARGQALAFF	TGTGCCAGCAGGGCCAGGGGGCAAGCTTTGGCTTTCTTT
TRBV5-1	-	TRBJ2-7	-	CASSSGVYEQYF	TGCGCCAGCAGCTCGGGGGTCTACGAGCAGTACTTC
TRBV6-1	-	TRBJ2-7	TRBD2	CASNPGLANEQYF	TGTGCCAGCAATCCCGGACTAGCGAACGAGCAGTACTTC
TRBV7-8	few	TRBJ2-7	-	CASSLEGGSYEQYF	TGTGCCAGCAGCTTAGAAGGGGGCTCCTACGAGCAGTACTTC
TRBV19	-	TRBJ2-7	TRBD2	CASSASGGWSYEQYF	TGTGCCAGTAGTGCCAGCGGGGGGTGGTCCTACGAGCAGTACTTC
TRBV7-2	-	TRBJ2-7	-	CASSLVNEQYF	TGTGCCAGCAGCTTAGTTAACGAGCAGTACTTC
TRBV18	-	TRBJ1-5	TRBD1	CASSPGQHQPQHF	TGTGCCAGCTCACCGGGACAGCATCAGCCCCAGCATTTT
TRBV2	few	TRBJ1-1	-	CASSRRNTEAFF	TGTGCCAGCAGTCGCAGGAACACTGAAGCTTTCTTT
TRBV6-5	-	TRBJ1-5	-	CASSPGVGRQPQHF	TGTGCCAGCAGTCCCGGGGTAGGGAGGCAGCCCCAGCATTTT
TRBV7-7	-	TRBJ1-6	-	CASSLASSGKDSPLHF	TGTGCTAGCAGCTTAGCGTCGTCAGGGAAGGACTCACCCCTCCACTTT
TRBV9	-	TRBJ2-3	-	CASSVYSSPDTQYF	TGTGCCAGCAGCGTTTATAGCTCGCCAGATACGCAGTATTTT
TRBV5-5	-	TRBJ2-2	-	CASSPDTANTGELFF	TGTGCCAGCAGCCCAGATACCGCGAACACCGGGGAGCTGTTTTTT
TRBV18	-	TRBJ2-3	-	CASSPWTENTDTQYF	TGTGCCAGCTCACCTTGGACTGAAAACACAGATACGCAGTATTTT
TRBV6-1	-	TRBJ2-2	-	CASKAQPADTGELFF	TGTGCCAGCAAGGCCCAACCTGCGGACACCGGGGAGCTGTTTTTT
TRBV6-1	-	TRBJ1-1	-	CASSVLGAATEAFF	TGTGCCAGCAGTGTGCTAGGGGCGGCCACTGAAGCTTTCTTT
TRBV7-2	-	TRBJ2-1	-	CASSLGTAYNEQFF	TGTGCCAGCAGCTTAGGAACAGCCTACAATGAGCAGTTCTTC
TRBV7-9	-	TRBJ2-6	-	CACRWGPGANVLTF	TGTGCCTGTCGATGGGGCCCGGGGGCCAACGTCCTGACTTTC
TRBV7-9	-	TRBJ2-1	TRBD1	CASSFRDRGYNEQFF	TGTGCCAGCAGCTTCCGGGACAGGGGGTACAATGAGCAGTTCTTC
TRBV5-6	-	TRBJ2-3	-	CASDQGGPATDTQYF	TGTGCCAGCGACCAAGGGGGACCGGCCACAGATACGCAGTATTTT
TRBV19	-	TRBJ1-3	-	CASSIRGLSGNTIYF	TGTGCCAGTAGTATCAGGGGTCTCTCTGGAAACACCATATATTTT
TRBV18	-	TRBJ1-2	TRBD1	CASSNDREASNYGYTF	TGTGCCAGCTCAAATGACAGGGAAGCTTCTAACTATGGCTACACCTTC
TRBV5-6	-	TRBJ2-5	-	CASSPGFETQYF	TGTGCCAGCAGTCCGGGGTTTGAGACCCAGTACTTC
TRBV7-2	-	TRBJ1-1	-	CASSLVGVGLSTEAFF	TGTGCCAGCAGCTTAGTAGGGGTGGGGCTGAGCACTGAAGCTTTCTTT